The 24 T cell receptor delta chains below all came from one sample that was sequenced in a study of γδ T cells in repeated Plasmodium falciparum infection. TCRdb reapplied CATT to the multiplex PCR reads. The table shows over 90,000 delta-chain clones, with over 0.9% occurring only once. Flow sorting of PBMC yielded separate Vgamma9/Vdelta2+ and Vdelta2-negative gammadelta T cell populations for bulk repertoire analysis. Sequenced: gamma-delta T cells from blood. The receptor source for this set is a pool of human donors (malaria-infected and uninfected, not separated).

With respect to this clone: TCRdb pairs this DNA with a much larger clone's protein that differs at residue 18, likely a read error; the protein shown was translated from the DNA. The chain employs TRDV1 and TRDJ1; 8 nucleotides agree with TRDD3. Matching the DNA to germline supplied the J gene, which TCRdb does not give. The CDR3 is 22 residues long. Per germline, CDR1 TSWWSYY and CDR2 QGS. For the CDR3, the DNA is TGTGCTCTTGGGGAACTCGACTACGCCTCGGGGATACTCACACCTTACACCAATAAACTCATCTTT. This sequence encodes CALGELDYASGILTPYTNKLIF.

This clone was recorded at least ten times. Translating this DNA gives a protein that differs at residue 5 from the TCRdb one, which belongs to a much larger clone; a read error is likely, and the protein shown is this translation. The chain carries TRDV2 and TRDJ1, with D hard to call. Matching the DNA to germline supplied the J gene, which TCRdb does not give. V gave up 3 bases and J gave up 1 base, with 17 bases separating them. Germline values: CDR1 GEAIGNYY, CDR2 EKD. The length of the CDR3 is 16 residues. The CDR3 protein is CACDAEEEEGTDKLIF. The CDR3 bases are TGTGCCTGTGACGCCGAGGAAGAAGAGGGCACCGATAAACTCATCTTT.

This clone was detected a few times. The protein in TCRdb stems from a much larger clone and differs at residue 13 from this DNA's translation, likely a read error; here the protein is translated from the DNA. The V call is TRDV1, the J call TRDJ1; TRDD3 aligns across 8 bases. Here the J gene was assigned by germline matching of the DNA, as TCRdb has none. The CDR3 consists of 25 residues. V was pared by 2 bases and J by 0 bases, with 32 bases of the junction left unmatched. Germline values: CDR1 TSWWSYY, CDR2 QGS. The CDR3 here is CALGEKVPPNPLEWDTPHYTDKLIF. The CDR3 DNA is TGTGCTCTTGGGGAAAAGGTACCCCCAAATCCCCTGGAATGGGATACGCCCCATTACACCGATAAACTCATCTTT.

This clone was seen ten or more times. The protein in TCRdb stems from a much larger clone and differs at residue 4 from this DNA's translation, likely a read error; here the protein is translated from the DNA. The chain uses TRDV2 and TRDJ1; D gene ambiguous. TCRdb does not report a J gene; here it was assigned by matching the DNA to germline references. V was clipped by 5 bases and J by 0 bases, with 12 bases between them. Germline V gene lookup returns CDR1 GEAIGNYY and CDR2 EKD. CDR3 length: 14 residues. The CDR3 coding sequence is TGTGCCTGTGGCCATCTCGACCACACCGATAAACTCATCTTT. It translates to CACGHLDHTDKLIF.

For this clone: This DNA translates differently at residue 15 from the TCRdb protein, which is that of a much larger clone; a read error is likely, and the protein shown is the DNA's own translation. For the CDR3, the DNA is TGTGCCTGTGACCCCGTACTGGGGGATCCGGGGAGAACCGATATACTCATCTTT. It yields the protein CACDPVLGDPGRTDILIF. This chain links TRDV2 with TRDJ1, with 10 bases lining up with TRDD3. The J gene comes from matching the DNA to germline here; TCRdb lacks it. The CDR3 loop spans 18 amino acids. Germline CDR1 and CDR2: GEAIGNYY and EKD.

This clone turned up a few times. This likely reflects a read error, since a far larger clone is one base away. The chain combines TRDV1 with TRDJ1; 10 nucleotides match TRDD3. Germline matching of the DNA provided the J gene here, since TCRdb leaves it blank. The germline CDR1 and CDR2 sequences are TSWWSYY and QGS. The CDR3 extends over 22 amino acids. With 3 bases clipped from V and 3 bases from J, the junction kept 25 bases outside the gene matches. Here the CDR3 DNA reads TGTGCTCTTGGGGACTTGTGGCCCTCCTCAACTTATACTGGGGGATTCGCCGATAAACTCATCTTT. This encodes CALGDLWPSSTYTGGFADKLIF.

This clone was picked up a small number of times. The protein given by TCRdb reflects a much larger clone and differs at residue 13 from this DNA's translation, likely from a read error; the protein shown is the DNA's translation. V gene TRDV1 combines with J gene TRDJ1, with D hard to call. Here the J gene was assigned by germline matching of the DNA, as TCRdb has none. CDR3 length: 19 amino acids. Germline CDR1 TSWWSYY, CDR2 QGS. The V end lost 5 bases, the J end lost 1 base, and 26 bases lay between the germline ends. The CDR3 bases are TGTGCTCTTGGGAATTTTAAACCCGCGTACTACCAGTGCACCGATAAACTCATCTTT. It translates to CALGNFKPAYYQCTDKLIF.

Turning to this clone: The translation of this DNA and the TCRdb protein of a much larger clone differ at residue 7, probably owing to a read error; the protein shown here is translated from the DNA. CDR3 nucleotide sequence: TGTGCCTGTGACACCCTTAGGGGAGGCGGACCAACTCCTCTCGATAAACTCATCTTT. Amino acid sequence: CACDTLRGGGPTPLDKLIF. The chain uses TRDV2 and TRDJ1, with TRDD3 as a possible D gene (5 bases). The J gene comes from matching the DNA to germline here; TCRdb lacks it. V was cut by 0 bases and J by 4 bases, with 26 bases left in between. This CDR3 is built from 19 residues. Per germline, CDR1 GEAIGNYY and CDR2 EKD.

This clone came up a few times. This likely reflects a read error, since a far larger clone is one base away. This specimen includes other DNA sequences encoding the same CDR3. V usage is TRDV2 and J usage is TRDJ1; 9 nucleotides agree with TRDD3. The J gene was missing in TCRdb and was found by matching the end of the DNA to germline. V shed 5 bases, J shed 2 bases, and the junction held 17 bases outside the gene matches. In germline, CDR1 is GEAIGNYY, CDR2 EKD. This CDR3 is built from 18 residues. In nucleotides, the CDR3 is TGTGCCTGTGTATCCCTTCCGATTACTGGGGGAGATACCGATAAACTCATCTTT. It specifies CACVSLPITGGDTDKLIF.

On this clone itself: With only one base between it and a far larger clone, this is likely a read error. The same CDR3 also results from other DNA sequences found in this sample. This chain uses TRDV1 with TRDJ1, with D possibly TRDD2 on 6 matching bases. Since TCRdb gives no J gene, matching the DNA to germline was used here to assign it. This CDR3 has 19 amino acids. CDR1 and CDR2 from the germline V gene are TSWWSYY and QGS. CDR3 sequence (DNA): TGTGCCCTTGGATCTTCCTTCCCCGGTCATCCCGCCCACACCGATAAACTCATCTTT. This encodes CALGSSFPGHPAHTDKLIF.

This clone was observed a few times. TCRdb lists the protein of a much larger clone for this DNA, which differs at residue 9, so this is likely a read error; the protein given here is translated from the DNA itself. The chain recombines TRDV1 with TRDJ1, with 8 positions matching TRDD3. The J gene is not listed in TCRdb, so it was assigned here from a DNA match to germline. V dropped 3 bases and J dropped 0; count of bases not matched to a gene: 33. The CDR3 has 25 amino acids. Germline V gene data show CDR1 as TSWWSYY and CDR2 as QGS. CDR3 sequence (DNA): TGTGCTCTTGGGGACCTACGGCCTCCCCGAACCTACTGGGGGTCTCCCCGCGTGAACACCGATAAACTCATCTTT. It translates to CALGDLRPPRTYWGSPRVNTDKLIF.

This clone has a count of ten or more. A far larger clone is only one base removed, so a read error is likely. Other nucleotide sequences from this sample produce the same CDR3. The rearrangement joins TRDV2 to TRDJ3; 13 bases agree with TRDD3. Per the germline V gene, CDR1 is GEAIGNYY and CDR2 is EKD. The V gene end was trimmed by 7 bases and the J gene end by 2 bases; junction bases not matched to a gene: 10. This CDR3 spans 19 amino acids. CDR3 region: CACDHTGGYEAWDTRQMFF. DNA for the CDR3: TGTGCCTGCGACCATACTGGGGGATACGAAGCCTGGGACACCCGACAGATGTTTTTC.

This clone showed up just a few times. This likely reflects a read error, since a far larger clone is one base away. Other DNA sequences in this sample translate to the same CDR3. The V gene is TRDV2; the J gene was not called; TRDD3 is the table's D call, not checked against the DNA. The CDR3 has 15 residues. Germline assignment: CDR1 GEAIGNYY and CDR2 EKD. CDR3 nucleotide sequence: TGTGCCTGTGACAGCTTGGGGGGCTACACCGATAAACTCATCTTC. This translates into CACDSLGGYTDKLIF.

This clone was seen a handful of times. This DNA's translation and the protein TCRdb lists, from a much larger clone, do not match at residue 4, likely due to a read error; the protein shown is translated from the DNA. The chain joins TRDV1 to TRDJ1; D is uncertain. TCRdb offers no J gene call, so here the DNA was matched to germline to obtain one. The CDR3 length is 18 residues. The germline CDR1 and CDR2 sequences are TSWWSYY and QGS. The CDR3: CALRERFFEYESSDKLIF. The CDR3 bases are TGTGCTCTTAGGGAAAGGTTCTTCGAGTACGAGTCCTCCGATAAACTCATCTTT.

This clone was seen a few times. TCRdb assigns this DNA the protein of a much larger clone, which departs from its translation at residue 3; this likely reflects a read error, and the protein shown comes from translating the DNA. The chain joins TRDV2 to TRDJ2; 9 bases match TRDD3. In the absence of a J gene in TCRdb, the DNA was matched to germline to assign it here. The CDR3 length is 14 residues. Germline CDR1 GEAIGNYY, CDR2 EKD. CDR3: CAYDQLGEPAQLFF. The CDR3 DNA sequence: TGTGCCTATGACCAACTGGGGGAACCCGCACAACTCTTCTTT.

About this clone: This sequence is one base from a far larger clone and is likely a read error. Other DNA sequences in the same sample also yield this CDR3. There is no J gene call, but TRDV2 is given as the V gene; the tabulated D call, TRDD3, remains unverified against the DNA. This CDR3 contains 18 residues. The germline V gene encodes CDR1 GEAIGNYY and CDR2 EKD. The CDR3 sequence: CACDALLGDTSYTDKLIF. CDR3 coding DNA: TGTGCCTGTGACGCTTTACTGGGGGATACTTCCTACACCGATAAACTCATCTTC.

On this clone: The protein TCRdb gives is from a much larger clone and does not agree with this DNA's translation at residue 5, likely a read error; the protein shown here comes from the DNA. As DNA, the CDR3 is TGTGCCTTTCGGCACGACTACACCGATAAACTCATCTTT. This gives the protein CAFRHDYTDKLIF. The rearrangement links TRDV3 to TRDJ1, with D hard to call. Since TCRdb gives no J gene, matching the DNA to germline was used here to assign it. The CDR3 is 13 amino acids. Germline lookup yields CDR1 TVYSNPD and CDR2 GDNSRS (reference sequence). V gave up 2 bases and J gave up 0 bases, with 10 bases separating them.

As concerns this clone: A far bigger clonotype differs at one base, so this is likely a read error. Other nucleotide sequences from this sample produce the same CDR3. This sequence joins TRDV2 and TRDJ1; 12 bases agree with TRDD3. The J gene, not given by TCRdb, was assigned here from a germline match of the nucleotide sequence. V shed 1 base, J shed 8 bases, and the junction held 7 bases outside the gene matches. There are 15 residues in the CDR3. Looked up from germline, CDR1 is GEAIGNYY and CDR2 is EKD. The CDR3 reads CACDTLGDTDDKLIF. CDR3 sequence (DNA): TGTGCCTGTGACACTCTGGGGGATACGGACGACAAACTCATCTTT.

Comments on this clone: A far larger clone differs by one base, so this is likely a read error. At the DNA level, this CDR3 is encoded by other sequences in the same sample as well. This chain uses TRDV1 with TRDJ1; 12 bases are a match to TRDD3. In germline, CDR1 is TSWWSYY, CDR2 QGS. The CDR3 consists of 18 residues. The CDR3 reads CALGIQLGDTLHPPKLIF. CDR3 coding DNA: TGTGCTCTTGGGATCCAGCTGGGGGATACGCTTCATCCACCGAAACTTATCTTT.

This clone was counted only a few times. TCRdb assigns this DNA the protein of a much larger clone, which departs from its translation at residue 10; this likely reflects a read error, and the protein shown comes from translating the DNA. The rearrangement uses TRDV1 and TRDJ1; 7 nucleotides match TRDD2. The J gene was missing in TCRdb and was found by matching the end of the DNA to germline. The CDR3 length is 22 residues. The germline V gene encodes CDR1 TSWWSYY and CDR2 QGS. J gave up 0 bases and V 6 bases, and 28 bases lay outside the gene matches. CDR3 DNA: TGTGCTCTTGGACCTCGCGTTCCTACCACGGGGACAAGACCCAAGTACACCGATAAACTCATCTTT. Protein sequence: CALGPRVPTTGTRPKYTDKLIF.

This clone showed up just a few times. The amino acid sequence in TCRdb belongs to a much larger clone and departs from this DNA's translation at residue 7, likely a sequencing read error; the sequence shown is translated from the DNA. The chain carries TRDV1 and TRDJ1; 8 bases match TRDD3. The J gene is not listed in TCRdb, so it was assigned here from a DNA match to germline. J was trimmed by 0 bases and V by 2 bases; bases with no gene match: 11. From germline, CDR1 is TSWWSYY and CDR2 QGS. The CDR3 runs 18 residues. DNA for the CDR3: TGTGCTCTTGGGGAATGGACCGACTGGGGGCCCTACACCGATAAACTCATCTTT. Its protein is CALGEWTDWGPYTDKLIF.

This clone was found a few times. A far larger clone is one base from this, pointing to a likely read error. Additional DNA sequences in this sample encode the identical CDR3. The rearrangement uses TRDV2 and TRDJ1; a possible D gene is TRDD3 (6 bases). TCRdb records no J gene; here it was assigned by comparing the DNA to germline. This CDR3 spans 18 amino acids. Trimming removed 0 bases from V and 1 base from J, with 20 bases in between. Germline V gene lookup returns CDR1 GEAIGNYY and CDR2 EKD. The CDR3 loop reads CACDTLAGGPALTDKLIF. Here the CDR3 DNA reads TGTGCCTGTGACACCTTAGCCGGGGGACCTGCCCTCACCGATAAACTCATCTTT.

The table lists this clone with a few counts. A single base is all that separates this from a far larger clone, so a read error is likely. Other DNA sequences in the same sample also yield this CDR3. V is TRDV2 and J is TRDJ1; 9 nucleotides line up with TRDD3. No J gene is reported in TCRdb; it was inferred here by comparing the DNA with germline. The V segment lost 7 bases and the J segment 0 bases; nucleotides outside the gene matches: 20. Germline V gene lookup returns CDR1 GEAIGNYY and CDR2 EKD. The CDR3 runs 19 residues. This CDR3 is CACDSFRTGGPPYTDKLIF. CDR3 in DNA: TGTGCCTGCGACTCCTTCCGTACTGGGGGACCCCCGTACACCGATAAACTCATCTTT.

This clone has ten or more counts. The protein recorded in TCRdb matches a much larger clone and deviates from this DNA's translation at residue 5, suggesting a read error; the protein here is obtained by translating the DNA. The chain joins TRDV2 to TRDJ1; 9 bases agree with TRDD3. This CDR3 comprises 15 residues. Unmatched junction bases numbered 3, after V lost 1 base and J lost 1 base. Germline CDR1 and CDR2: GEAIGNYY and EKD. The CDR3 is CACDTGDTSTDKLIF. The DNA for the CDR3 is TGTGCCTGTGACACGGGGGATACTTCCACCGATAAACTCATCTTT.